This T cell receptor (beta chain) was captured in a study of human T cells and chemical hapten exposure. At the level of the study: All patients underwent weekly scalp dosing with diphenylcyclopropenone for the full approximately 25-week study. Upper-back patches of 0.01% DPC were read at 6 days. From small differences in pooled library volume came most of the variation in per-sample TCR yields. Study-wide results and limits: Patch test score showed a positive correlation with PT1 expanded TCR counts.

V was trimmed by 5 bases and J by 4 bases, leaving 12 bases between them. There are 14 residues in the CDR3. TCRdb reprocessed the RACE reads with MiXCR, giving one entry per CDR3 protein. The table lists some 60,000 distinct CDR3 sequences, roughly 10% of them singletons. Noted time point: pre-sensitization, week 0. Treatment given: therapeutic diphenylcyclopropenone sensitization with weekly scalp DPC. About this clonotype: Its antigen is unknown.

Sequenced material: whole blood, taken in connection with sensitization to the hapten diphenylcyclopropenone (DPC). The chain combines TRBV12-3 or TRBV12-4 with TRBJ1-5; a possible D gene is TRBD1 (5 bases). This sequence was found in a middle-aged woman with alopecia areata. Some clones in this sample may be carry-over from other donors' samples. CDR3 coding DNA: TGTGCCAGCAGTCCCCAGGGAAGGAATCAGCCCCAGCATTTT. This translates into CASSPQGRNQPQHF.